These 6 T cell receptor beta chains were all obtained from the same sample, sequenced in a study of T cell clonotyping in hematopoietic cell transplantation. Time point defined: recipient sample about 28 days before transplant, after cytoreduction. The method was immunoSEQ multiplex PCR; TCRdb's version includes in-frame clones alone and lacks a portion of them. The table lists over 45,000 clones, approximately 84% of them singletons, with under 7% in the top ten. The specimen was peripheral blood mononuclear cells, collected before stem cell transplant. The receptor set was obtained from a man aged 60 to 75 with biphenotypic leukemia. Some clones in this sample may be carry-over from other donors' samples.

This clone was observed a single time. V is TRBV27 and J is TRBJ2-2; 10 bases fit TRBD1. CDR1 MNHEY and CDR2 SMNVEV come from the germline V gene (reference sequence). The CDR3 contains 15 residues. Trimming at V came to 5 bases and at J to 6 bases, leaving 6 bases not matched to a gene. In nucleotides, the CDR3 is TGTGCCAGCAGTCCACGACAGGGGGCAGCCGGGGAGCTGTTTTTT. Protein: CASSPRQGAAGELFF.

This clone was picked up one time. J is TRBJ2-2 and V is TRBV30, with D possibly being TRBD1 (5 bases). The V end lost 0 bases, the J end lost 3 bases, and 11 bases lay between the germline ends. The CDR3 is made up of 15 amino acids. The germline V gene has CDR1 GTSNPN and CDR2 SVGIG (reference sequence). The CDR3 reads CAWSVLGPYTGELFF. DNA for the CDR3: TGTGCCTGGAGTGTACTGGGGCCCTACACCGGGGAGCTGTTTTTT.

The chain links TRBV9 to TRBJ2-5; no reliable D call. The CDR3 sequence is 15 residues long. Looked up from germline, CDR1 is SGDLS and CDR2 is YYNGEE. V dropped 3 bases and J dropped 3 bases, with 15 bases sitting between them. The CDR3 loop reads CASSANPFTEETQYF. CDR3 bases: TGTGCCAGCAGCGCTAACCCCTTCACGGAAGAGACCCAGTACTTC.

The V call is TRBV6-1, the J call TRBJ2-6; D not resolved. CDR3 length: 14 amino acids. The V gene lost 11 bases and the J gene lost 0 bases, with 11 bases spanning the gap. Germline CDR1 and CDR2: MNHNS and SASEGT. The CDR3 sequence: CAVTRFSGANVLTF. The CDR3 nucleotides are TGTGCCGTAACGAGGTTCTCTGGGGCCAACGTCCTGACTTTC.

The rearrangement joins TRBV29-1 to TRBJ1-1; 9 bases are shared with TRBD1. The V gene's germline CDR1 is SQVTM and CDR2 ANQGSEA. The CDR3 contains 11 residues. The V segment lost 6 bases and the J segment 6 bases; nucleotides outside the gene matches: 2. The CDR3 DNA is TGCAGCGTCGGGGACAGGGCTGAAGCTTTCTTT. It is translated as CSVGDRAEAFF.

The chain joins TRBV27 to TRBJ1-2; D remains unclear. The CDR3 totals 13 residues. The germline V and J ends were trimmed by 6 bases and 1 base, with 9 bases remaining between them. Germline lookup yields CDR1 MNHEY and CDR2 SMNVEV (reference sequence). The CDR3 DNA reads as TGTGCCAGCAGCGAAAAAGTTAACTATGGCTACACCTTC. Its protein product is CASSEKVNYGYTF.